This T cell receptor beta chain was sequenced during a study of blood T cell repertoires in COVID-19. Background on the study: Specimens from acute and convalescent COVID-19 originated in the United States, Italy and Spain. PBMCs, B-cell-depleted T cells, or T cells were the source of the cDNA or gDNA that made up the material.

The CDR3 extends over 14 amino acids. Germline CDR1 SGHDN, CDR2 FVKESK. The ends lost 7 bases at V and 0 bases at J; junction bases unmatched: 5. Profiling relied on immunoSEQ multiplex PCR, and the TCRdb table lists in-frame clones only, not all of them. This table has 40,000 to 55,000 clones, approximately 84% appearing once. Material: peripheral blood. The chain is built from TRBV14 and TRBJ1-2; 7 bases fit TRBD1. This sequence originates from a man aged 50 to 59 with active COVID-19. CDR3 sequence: CASTRDSSNYGYTF. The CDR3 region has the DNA TGTGCCAGCACCCGGGACAGTTCTAACTATGGCTACACCTTC.